This T cell receptor (beta chain) was sequenced for a study of radiation and T cells in renal cell carcinoma (dated by TCRdb to 2018 to 2021). Study-wide context: Samples came from a clinical trial, in which primary renal cell carcinomas received 15 Gy stereotactic body radiation therapy followed by nephrectomy 4 weeks later. In total, some 52 samples underwent TCR beta sequencing: 25 or so tumors plus 27 peripheral blood samples. Across all 50 or so samples, under 5 million unique CDR3 nucleotide sequences, encoding approximately 2.5 million unique CDR3 amino acid sequences, were identified.

What this sample's time point label stands for: blood 2 weeks post-SBRT. The label giving this sample's treatment or condition can be read as: 15 Gy SBRT to primary tumor, nephrectomy 4 weeks later. To track tumor-enriched clonotypes, serial peripheral blood was sampled from radiation-treated patients at baseline and at 2 weeks and 4 weeks after SBRT. Every patient had renal cell carcinoma of clear cell pathology. Genomic DNA for TCR sequencing was prepared using the QIAamp DNA Blood Mini Kit (Qiagen). Only samples passing all quality control checks were included in the analyses. TCR beta libraries were generated from genomic DNA with the immunoSEQ kit, following the manufacturer's recommendations. To prepare libraries, a first multiplex PCR with proprietary primers was run, followed by a second PCR that added unique barcodes, and a bead cleanup was done after each round. A positive control reaction and a negative control reaction, both provided in the kit, were run with every batch of samples. The final libraries were assessed on an Agilent 4200 TapeStation D1000 ScreenTape, pooled by volume, and quantified by qPCR. Sequencing was performed on an Illumina NextSeq500 using a MidOutput 150-cycle cartridge, with 156 Read1 cycles, 15 Index1 cycles, and the kit custom primers. The pooled library was loaded at approximately 0.92 pM, and roughly 20% PhiX control was spiked in. As for the authors' bioinformatics: Vendor-processed data were analyzed in R, with a clonotype defined as all T cells sharing the same CDR3 nucleotide sequence. For clone abundance analyses, frequencies were normalized to the 10,000 most abundant clones in each sample. Public T cell clones, which averaged fewer than five per sample, were removed prior to analysis. An abundance difference of at least 32-fold between compartments was the criterion for calling clonotypes tumor-enriched or baseline blood-enriched. A beta-binomial differential abundance model was applied to find clonotypes that expanded or contracted between blood time points. Tumor-blood repertoire similarity was measured with the Baroni-Urbani and Buser coefficient, and groups were compared using two-tailed Wilcoxon tests in R. TCRdb re-hosts the immuneACCESS table, in-frame sequences only. Its copies lack some clones; in the studies checked, an unresolved V gene accounts for under half of them, and the cause for the rest is not known. V, J and clone size derive from that table, while D and trimming were established from the DNA sequence. The sample contains about 49,000 clones, less than 85% of them found a single time. Around 28% of the sample goes to the ten largest clones.

Based on the germline V gene, the CDR1 and CDR2 sequences are SGDLS and YYNGEE. V and J lose 0 bases and 2 bases, and a span of 11 bases separates them. The CDR3 sequence holds 16 residues, the cysteine and phenylalanine included. Here the CDR3 DNA is all that survives: 48 bases in frame from base 1. The count of this clone is one. No antigen is known for it. Qualities for individual bases were not recorded, and no much larger clone is one base off. Findings and caveats that apply to the study as a whole: An increase in top tumor clonotypes in blood was observed from baseline to 2 weeks post-radiation, followed by contraction by 4 weeks, which was taken to suggest transient expansion of tumor-resident clones. No pretreatment tumor biopsies were available, so the baseline intratumoral presence of clonotypes could not be determined. Changes in the blood repertoire were not tracked past 4 weeks after treatment. Effects of radiation dose or scheduling on the TCR repertoire could not be addressed with the single-armed trial design.

This specimen consisted of blood, obtained from a patient whose treatment included radiotherapy and nephrectomy. The TCR was taken from a woman aged 70-85 years with renal cell carcinoma. The V and J segments used are TRBV9 and TRBJ2-2; D gene: possibly TRBD1, on 7 matching bases. The CDR3 in this case is CASSVGGGGNTGELFF. Read as DNA, the sequence is TGTGCCAGCAGCGTAGGAGGAGGGGGCAACACCGGGGAGCTGTTTTTT. With the rest looked up from the reference TRBV9 and TRBJ2-2 genes rather than sequenced, the full variable domain is DSGVTQTPKHLITATGQRVTLRCSPRSGDLSVYWYQQSLDQGLQFLIQYYNGEERAKGNILERFSAQQFPDLHSELNLSSLELGDSALYFCASSVGGGGNTGELFFGEGSRLTVL.